The T cell receptor (beta chain) under discussion was sequenced for a study of vaccination and CD4 T cells after COVID-19. Overall study: Typically, post-vaccine samples were obtained a median roughly 70 days after dose two, within a range of 14 to 241.

This clonotype is labeled large. Its antigen remains unknown. Researchers used the Oncomine TCR Beta short-read assay to sequence DNA from cultured CD4+ T cells. Researchers extracted genomic DNA from CD4+ T cells that had been cultured. TCRdb reprocessed the PCR reads with MiXCR, giving one entry per CDR3 protein. The data hold 3,600 or so distinct CDR3 sequences, with 17% observed a single time. Treatment denoted: roughly 10-day PBMC culture with coronavirus spike peptide pools or control peptides (ViraFEST assay). Fresh replacement IL-2 medium substituted for half the medium on days 3 and 7. CDR1 and CDR2 (germline): LNHDA, SQIVND (reference sequence). With V trimmed by 6 bases and J by 6 bases, 7 bases remained unmatched. CDR3 length equals 13 residues.

The sequence came from a human donor who had recovered from COVID-19. This chain joins TRBV19 and TRBJ1-1; TRBD1 agrees at 7 bases. Sequencing was carried out using CD4+ T cells from blood, cultured in vitro. CDR3 nucleotides: TGTGCCAGTAGGTTGACAGGGCGAGCTGAAGCTTTCTTT. Translated: CASRLTGRAEAFF.